The 30 T cell receptor beta chains given below trace back to one sample, sequenced in a study of T cell responses to AZD1222 COVID-19 vaccine. Clones were read by immunoSEQ multiplex PCR, and TCRdb kept only the in-frame ones, dropping some. The profile covers around 140,000 clones, with more than 85% appearing a single time and approximately 2% taken by the ten largest. Source: peripheral blood, taken 28 days after the second AZD1222 dose. The receptors were gathered from an adult who received the AZD1222 COVID-19 vaccine.

The J gene is TRBJ2-7, the V gene TRBV7-9; D remains ambiguous. CDR1 is SEHNR and CDR2 is FQNEAQ in the germline V gene (reference sequence). V was pared by 5 bases and J by 1 base, with 3 bases between. The CDR3 runs 11 residues. The CDR3 region is CASSPSYEQYF. CDR3 nucleotides: TGTGCCAGCAGCCCATCCTACGAGCAGTACTTC.

This chain joins TRBV30 and TRBJ1-6; the D gene is possibly TRBD1 (5 bases). Germline lookup yields CDR1 GTSNPN and CDR2 SVGIG (reference sequence). Trimming stripped 3 bases from V and 10 bases from J, with 16 bases between. The CDR3 has 14 amino acids. The CDR3 sequence: CAWSLLQGGSPLHF. In DNA, the CDR3 is TGTGCCTGGAGCTTACTGCAGGGCGGGTCACCCCTCCACTTT.

The chain employs TRBV7-3 and TRBJ2-3, with D unclear. CDR1 is SGHTA and CDR2 is FQGTGA in the germline V gene. V was clipped by 4 bases and J by 0 bases, with 11 bases between them. The CDR3 covers 15 residues. CDR3 protein: CASSSGYLSTDTQYF. DNA for the CDR3: TGTGCCAGCAGCTCCGGATATCTTAGCACAGATACGCAGTATTTT.

The genes are TRBV14 and TRBJ1-4, with D unresolved. CDR1 and CDR2 (germline): SGHDN, FVKESK. Trimming removed 1 base from V and 5 bases from J, with 8 bases in between. CDR3 length equals 14 residues. The CDR3 sequence: CASSQVRTNEKLFF. CDR3 sequence (DNA): TGTGCCAGCAGCCAAGTCAGGACCAATGAAAAACTGTTTTTT.

The gene calls are TRBV30 and TRBJ2-7; a weak D match, TRBD2 (6 bases). There are 14 residues in the CDR3. Germline lookup yields CDR1 GTSNPN and CDR2 SVGIG (reference sequence). Trimming left V 5 bases short and J 4 bases short, with 18 bases between. CDR3 nucleotide sequence: TGTGCCTGGCCATTGGGACTGGGGGAGTACGAGCAGTACTTC. This encodes CAWPLGLGEYEQYF.

This sequence joins TRBV5-6 and TRBJ1-3; D call uncertain. Germline V gene lookup returns CDR1 SGHDT and CDR2 YYEEEE. The CDR3 contains 16 residues. Trimming removed 0 bases at V and 2 bases at J, with 12 bases between. In DNA, the CDR3 is TGTGCCAGCAGCTTGGGGGTACCAACCGCTGGAAACACCATATATTTT. This sequence encodes CASSLGVPTAGNTIYF.

The gene calls are TRBV5-1 and TRBJ1-2; TRBD1 is a possible D gene (6 bases). V was cut by 2 bases and J by 1 base, with 12 bases left in between. The CDR3 totals 15 residues. Looked up from germline, CDR1 is SGHRS and CDR2 is YFSETQ. CDR3 bases: TGCGCCAGCAGCTTTCCGGACAGACTTAACTATGGCTACACCTTC. Its translation: CASSFPDRLNYGYTF. The whole variable domain, filled in from reference TRBV5-1 and TRBJ1-2, reads KAGVTQTPRYLIKTRGQQVTLSCSPISGHRSVSWYQQTPGQGLQFLFEYFSETQRNKGNFPGRFSGRQFSNSRSEMNVSTLELGDSALYLCASSFPDRLNYGYTFGSGTRLTVV.

The rearrangement joins TRBV10-3 to TRBJ2-1; 8 bases match TRBD2. The junction had 11 bases not matched to a gene; V was cut back by 6 bases and J by 7 bases. The length of the CDR3 is 15 residues. Germline CDR1 ENHRY, CDR2 SYGVKD. In DNA form, the CDR3 reads TGTGCCATCAGACGAGCGGGGGCGCAGAATAATGAGCAGTTCTTC. Encoded protein: CAIRRAGAQNNEQFF.

The chain carries TRBV2 and TRBJ1-2, with a possible D match to TRBD1 (5 bases). Germline V CDR1 and CDR2: SNHLY, FYNNEI. V was cut by 0 bases and J by 3 bases, with 8 bases left in between. The CDR3 runs 14 residues. CDR3 nucleotide sequence: TGTGCCAGCAGTGAAGCCGACAGATACTATGGCTACACCTTC. It specifies CASSEADRYYGYTF.

The chain recombines TRBV5-8 with TRBJ1-2; D possibly corresponds to TRBD1 (6 bases). CDR1 is SGHTS and CDR2 is YDEGEE in the germline V gene. Trimming left V 2 bases short and J 2 bases short, with 13 bases between. CDR3 length: 15 residues. The CDR3 region has the DNA TGTGCCAGCAGCTTAGGACAGTCCCTCAACTATGGCTACACCTTC. Translating it yields CASSLGQSLNYGYTF.

The chain has TRBV10-3 and TRBJ1-5; D gene ambiguous. Between the trimmed V and J ends, which lost 0 bases and 0 bases, there was a span of 9 bases. Germline V gene lookup returns CDR1 ENHRY and CDR2 SYGVKD. The CDR3 is 16 residues long. The CDR3 sequence is CAISESLAGSNQPQHF. In DNA, the CDR3 is TGTGCCATCAGTGAGTCCCTGGCAGGTAGCAATCAGCCCCAGCATTTT.

The J gene is TRBJ2-7, the V gene TRBV14; D is unclear. Deletions cut 2 bases from V and 5 bases from J, with 7 bases between. From germline, CDR1 is SGHDN and CDR2 FVKESK. CDR3 length: 12 amino acids. The CDR3 sequence: CASSQSSNEQYF. CDR3 DNA: TGTGCCAGCAGCCAAAGCAGCAACGAGCAGTACTTC.

The table lists this clone with a few counts. The chain carries TRBV19 and TRBJ2-1; D possibly corresponds to TRBD1 (6 bases). Trimming removed 5 bases from V and 4 bases from J, with 9 bases in between. CDR1 is LNHDA, CDR2 SQIVND, per germline (reference sequence). The CDR3 extends over 13 amino acids. CDR3 nucleotides: TGTGCCAGTAGTGCAGGACAGTACAATGAGCAGTTCTTC. This codes for CASSAGQYNEQFF.

V and J are TRBV7-2 and TRBJ2-7; tentative D call: TRBD1 (6 bases). V was trimmed by 1 base and J by 0 bases, leaving 7 bases between them. Per germline, CDR1 SGHTA and CDR2 FQGNSA. The length of the CDR3 is 14 residues. CDR3 in DNA: TGTGCCAGCAGCTTAGGAGGGGGCTCCTACGAGCAGTACGTC. It encodes CASSLGGGSYEQYV.

The V gene is TRBV20-1, the J gene TRBJ1-1; perhaps TRBD1 as D (5 bases). V gave up 6 bases and J gave up 1 base, with 6 bases separating them. In germline, CDR1 is DFQATT, CDR2 SNEGSKA (reference sequence). This CDR3 spans 11 amino acids. DNA of the CDR3: TGCAGTGCGGGGCCGAACACTGAAGCTTTCTTT. Its protein is CSAGPNTEAFF.

This clone was counted once. V gene TRBV11-1 combines with J gene TRBJ1-2, with TRBD1 matching over 9 bases. Germline loops: CDR1 SGHAT, CDR2 FQDESV (reference sequence). J was trimmed by 6 bases and V by 6 bases; bases with no gene match: 8. This CDR3 comprises 14 residues. The CDR3 here is CASSLTGGSDGYTF. CDR3 bases: TGTGCCAGCAGTCTCACAGGGGGCTCAGATGGCTACACCTTC.

This rearrangement joins TRBV20-1 to TRBJ2-1; no clear D gene. The CDR3 sequence is 11 residues long. The ends were cut back, 3 bases at V and 6 bases at J, with 6 bases in the middle. Per the germline V gene, CDR1 is DFQATT and CDR2 is SNEGSKA (reference sequence). The CDR3 protein is CSARPANEQFF. CDR3 coding DNA: TGCAGTGCTAGGCCAGCCAATGAGCAGTTCTTC.

The chain carries TRBV6-5 and TRBJ2-1, with no clear D. Germline CDR1 and CDR2: MNHEY and SVGAGI. Deletions cut 0 bases from V and 3 bases from J, with 3 bases between. The CDR3 runs 13 residues. CDR3 DNA: TGTGCCAGCAGTTACTCCTACTACAATGAGCAGTTCTTC. This gives the protein CASSYSYYNEQFF.

The V gene is TRBV11-2, the J gene TRBJ1-2; D not certain. Trimming shortened V by 4 bases and J by 0 bases, and 15 bases separated the two germline ends. The germline V gene encodes CDR1 SGHAT and CDR2 FQNNGV. The CDR3 extends over 16 amino acids. CDR3 in DNA: TGTGCCAGCAGCTCACTTACCAGGCGGCCTAACTATGGCTACACCTTC. It codes for CASSSLTRRPNYGYTF.

The chain has TRBV27 and TRBJ2-2; D is unresolved. CDR3 size: 15 residues. Trimming took off 4 bases at V and 3 bases at J, with 12 bases between the two ends. The germline V gene has CDR1 MNHEY and CDR2 SMNVEV (reference sequence). CDR3 protein: CASSWWYLDTGELFF. The CDR3 bases are TGTGCCAGCAGTTGGTGGTACTTGGACACCGGGGAGCTGTTTTTT.

The J gene is TRBJ1-4, the V gene TRBV5-1; tentative D call: TRBD1 (6 bases). Germline CDR1 and CDR2: SGHRS and YFSETQ. Trimming shortened V by 2 bases and J by 4 bases, and 12 bases separated the two germline ends. The CDR3 runs to 15 residues. CDR3 amino acids: CASSFMTGDNEKLFF. As DNA, the CDR3 is TGCGCCAGCAGCTTTATGACAGGAGATAATGAAAAACTGTTTTTT.

The J gene is TRBJ1-1, the V gene TRBV28, with TRBD1 identical over 8 bases. The J segment lost 3 bases and the V segment lost 5 bases, leaving 8 bases of the junction unmatched. The CDR3 covers 15 residues. Germline values: CDR1 MDHEN, CDR2 SYDVKM. CDR3 amino acids: CASSPPWTGYTEAFF. The CDR3 coding sequence is TGTGCCAGCAGTCCACCTTGGACAGGGTACACTGAAGCTTTCTTT.

The gene calls are TRBV19 and TRBJ1-1; tentative D call: TRBD1 (6 bases). The CDR3 consists of 13 residues. Germline CDR1 and CDR2: LNHDA and SQIVND (reference sequence). Trimming pared 5 bases from V and 4 bases from J, leaving 11 bases between. The CDR3 DNA sequence: TGTGCCAGTAGTTCCCAAGGGGGCACTGAAGCTTTCTTT. This sequence encodes CASSSQGGTEAFF.

A note on this clone: The sample has other DNA sequences that encode this CDR3 too. V and J are TRBV7-9 and TRBJ2-3; D call uncertain. V gave up 0 bases and J gave up 4 bases, with 5 bases separating them. This CDR3 is 13 amino acids long. Germline-derived CDR1 and CDR2 are SEHNR and FQNEAQ (reference sequence). This CDR3 reads CASSLAGADTQYF. DNA for the CDR3: TGTGCCAGCAGCTTAGCAGGAGCAGATACGCAGTATTTT.

This clone was seen once. The chain recombines TRBV2 with TRBJ2-6, with TRBD1 identical over 8 bases. The length of the CDR3 is 19 residues. Germline V gives CDR1 SNHLY, CDR2 FYNNEI. With 0 bases clipped from V and 0 bases from J, the junction kept 7 bases outside the gene matches. CDR3 sequence reads: CASSEARRDRNSGANVLTF. In DNA form, the CDR3 reads TGTGCCAGCAGTGAAGCACGAAGGGACAGGAACTCTGGGGCCAACGTCCTGACTTTC.

This clone was counted once. The chain combines TRBV5-1 with TRBJ1-1; 7 nucleotides align to TRBD1. V was pared by 4 bases and J by 4 bases, with 7 bases of the junction left unmatched. Germline CDR1 is SGHRS and CDR2 is YFSETQ. The CDR3 is 14 amino acids. The CDR3, as DNA: TGCGCCAGCAGCATACAGGGGTTGGGCACTGAAGCTTTCTTT. Translating it yields CASSIQGLGTEAFF.

The V and J genes are TRBV19 and TRBJ2-1, with TRBD1 matching 7 bases. The germline gives CDR1 LNHDA, CDR2 SQIVND (reference sequence). Germline trimming cut 5 bases from V and 4 bases from J; bases unmatched to any gene: 5. The CDR3 is 14 amino acids. CDR3 in amino acids: CASSVRDSYNEQFF. The CDR3 DNA follows: TGTGCCAGTAGTGTCCGGGACAGTTACAATGAGCAGTTCTTC. Full variable domain (rest looked up from reference TRBV19 and TRBJ2-1): DGGITQSPKYLFRKEGQNVTLSCEQNLNHDAMYWYRQDPGQGLRLIYYSQIVNDFQKGDIAEGYSVSREKKESFPLTVTSAQKNPTAFYLCASSVRDSYNEQFFGPGTRLTVL.

This chain connects TRBV6-6 to TRBJ1-1; a possible D gene is TRBD1 (5 bases). V lost 2 bases, J lost 0 bases, and 13 bases lay in between. The CDR3 is made up of 16 amino acids. Germline V gene data show CDR1 as MNHNY and CDR2 as SVGAGI (reference sequence). CDR3 bases: TGTGCCAGCAGTTACAACCCCAGACAGTTGAACACTGAAGCTTTCTTT. Translation: CASSYNPRQLNTEAFF.

The chain combines TRBV12-3 or TRBV12-4 with TRBJ1-2; weak D call: TRBD1 (6 bases). Between the trimmed V and J ends, which lost 3 bases and 8 bases, there was a span of 13 bases. This CDR3 region has 13 residues. The CDR3 region is CASSFNRAGGYTF. The CDR3 coding sequence is TGTGCCAGCAGTTTCAACAGGGCTGGGGGCTACACCTTC.

This clone was recorded only once. The chain combines TRBV18 with TRBJ2-7; TRBD1 aligns across 12 bases. Trimming cost V 0 bases and J 7 bases; bases outside gene matches: 4. Germline V gives CDR1 KGHSH, CDR2 LQKENI. There are 15 residues in the CDR3. CDR3 in amino acids: CASSPPGQGAGEQYV. CDR3 DNA: TGTGCCAGCTCACCACCGGGACAGGGGGCTGGAGAGCAGTACGTC.